These 11 T cell receptor beta chains originate from one sample sequenced in a study of technical replicates of blood from several donors. Clones were sequenced by immunoSEQ multiplex PCR, and TCRdb holds only the in-frame ones, with some missing. The data show tens of thousands of clones, with more than 85% seen just once and around 0.37% held by the top ten. Sample: T cells isolated from PBMCs. The receptors here all came from a human donor in good health. Some clones in this sample may be carry-over from other donors' samples.

This clone occurred once. The chain links TRBV6-1 to TRBJ1-1; a possible D gene is TRBD1 (5 bases). V dropped 2 bases and J dropped 4 bases, with 14 bases sitting between them. This CDR3 is 15 amino acids long. Germline V gene lookup returns CDR1 MNHNS and CDR2 SASEGT. The CDR3 DNA sequence: TGTGCCAGCAGTGAAAGAGGAGGGGTTGTCACTGAAGCTTTCTTT. Translating it yields CASSERGGVVTEAFF.

This clone was recorded only once. The chain links TRBV7-2 to TRBJ1-2, with 9 nucleotides matching TRBD1. This CDR3 has 14 amino acids. Trimming took 5 bases from V and 8 from J; bases not matched to a gene: 9. The germline CDR1 and CDR2 sequences are SGHTA and FQGNSA. CDR3 residues: CASSAGQGFGGYTF. CDR3 DNA sequence: TGTGCCAGCAGCGCGGGACAGGGTTTTGGGGGCTACACCTTC.

The chain employs TRBV30 and TRBJ2-3; TRBD1 aligns across 8 bases. The length of the CDR3 is 13 residues. With 8 bases clipped from V and 5 bases from J, the junction kept 9 bases outside the gene matches. Germline V gene lookup returns CDR1 GTSNPN and CDR2 SVGIG (reference sequence). The CDR3 here is CALETGAGDTQYF. The CDR3 DNA follows: TGTGCCCTTGAGACAGGGGCCGGAGATACGCAGTATTTT.

This clone was recorded a few times. V usage is TRBV28 and J usage is TRBJ1-2, with 7 nucleotides matching TRBD1. The CDR3 runs to 13 residues. Trimming removed 7 bases from V and 3 bases from J; junction bases left unmatched: 5. The germline CDR1 and CDR2 sequences are MDHEN and SYDVKM. The CDR3 protein is CASTSDRDYGYTF. As DNA, the CDR3 is TGTGCCAGCACCTCTGACAGGGACTATGGCTACACCTTC.

This clone was found a few times. The V and J genes are TRBV19 and TRBJ2-1; 7 nucleotides line up with TRBD2. This CDR3 is built from 14 residues. Germline V gives CDR1 LNHDA, CDR2 SQIVND (reference sequence). Unmatched junction bases numbered 11, after V lost 9 bases and J lost 6 bases. The chain's CDR3 is CASSLGGLLNEQFF. The CDR3 region has the DNA TGTGCCAGCTCCTTGGGAGGGCTACTCAATGAGCAGTTCTTC.

CDR3 DNA sequence: TGCGCCAGCAGCCCCCCGGGGAGCTACCAGTACTTC. Its translation: CASSPPGSYQYF. The rearrangement links TRBV4-1 to TRBJ2-5; the D gene is possibly TRBD2 (5 bases). Germline V gives CDR1 MGHRA, CDR2 YSYEKL. Deletions cut 4 bases from V and 10 bases from J, with 13 bases between. The CDR3 runs 12 residues.

The V gene is TRBV5-8, the J gene TRBJ2-3; 8 bases are shared with TRBD1. The germline V gene encodes CDR1 SGHTS and CDR2 YDEGEE. Trimming took 3 bases from V and 3 from J; bases not matched to a gene: 9. The CDR3 is 16 residues long. CDR3 bases: TGTGCCAGCAGCTGGGCCCATGGACAGGGTACAGATACGCAGTATTTT. Translating gives CASSWAHGQGTDTQYF.

The J gene is TRBJ1-2, the V gene TRBV5-8; 10 bases line up with TRBD1. The CDR3 has 14 amino acids. Germline loops: CDR1 SGHTS, CDR2 YDEGEE. V was pared by 5 bases and J by 8 bases, with 9 bases of the junction left unmatched. CDR3 nucleotides: TGTGCCAGCAGGCGGCCGGGACAGGGGATAGGCTACACCTTC. Protein product: CASRRPGQGIGYTF.

Comments on this clone: One end of the junction is discordant with germline, which a read error may explain. Other DNA sequences in this sample translate to the same CDR3. The chain couples TRBV2 to TRBJ1-1; TRBD1 is a possible D gene (6 bases). The CDR3 is 13 residues long. The V gene's germline CDR1 is SNHLY and CDR2 FYNNEI. CDR3 bases: TGTGCCAGTAGTGAAGCTTGGACAGATGAAGCTTTCTTT. Its translation is CASSEAWTDEAFF.

The chain recombines TRBV6-6 with TRBJ2-5, with 8 bases fitting TRBD2. The J call may be wrong; the DNA end is better matched by TRBJ2-7. The CDR3 extends over 14 amino acids. Germline CDR1 is MNHNY and CDR2 is SVGAGI (reference sequence). The CDR3 reads CASSYFGTSYEQYF. The CDR3 coding sequence is TGTGCCAGCAGTTACTTCGGGACTAGTTACGAGCAGTACTTC.

CDR3 region: CASTTRVPAYEQYF. For the CDR3, the DNA is TGTGCCAGTACCACGAGAGTCCCTGCCTACGAGCAGTACTTC. The chain combines TRBV27 with TRBJ2-7; no clear D gene. Germline-derived CDR1 and CDR2 are MNHEY and SMNVEV (reference sequence). The CDR3 is made up of 14 amino acids. Trimming cost V 9 bases and J 2 bases, with 17 bases left between them.